The 29 T cell receptor beta chains below come from one sample, sequenced in a study of cytomegalovirus exposure and HLA in healthy donors. In the PCR, 60 Vbeta and 13 Jbeta primers were used. The method was immunoSEQ multiplex PCR; TCRdb's version includes in-frame clones alone and lacks a portion of them. Among around 170,000 clones listed, over 70% were seen once. Sequencing was done on a sample of PBMCs. All receptors derive from a woman between 45 and 65 years old in good health and CMV-seronegative.

This clone was observed a handful of times. The J gene is TRBJ1-1, the V gene TRBV11-2; weak D call: TRBD1 (6 bases). The germline V and J ends were trimmed by 0 bases and 1 base, with 15 bases remaining between them. Germline lookup yields CDR1 SGHAT and CDR2 FQNNGV. This CDR3 contains 17 residues. The CDR3 DNA sequence: TGTGCCAGCAGCTTAGAGGGGGGGCGGTTCGGGAACACTGAAGCTTTCTTT. It is translated as CASSLEGGRFGNTEAFF.

This sequence joins TRBV27 and TRBJ2-2; D is possibly TRBD1 (5 bases). CDR3 length: 14 residues. Per the germline V gene, CDR1 is MNHEY and CDR2 is SMNVEV (reference sequence). The V and J ends lost 4 bases and 1 base respectively, with 7 bases between them. This CDR3 reads CASSSGQNTGELFF. As DNA, the CDR3 is TGTGCCAGCAGTTCCGGACAGAACACCGGGGAGCTGTTTTTT.

The genes are TRBV9 and TRBJ2-5; 9 bases line up with TRBD1. Germline CDR1 and CDR2: SGDLS and YYNGEE. The CDR3 is 17 residues long. The trim removed 4 bases at V and 4 bases at J, leaving 14 bases unmatched. In DNA form, the CDR3 reads TGTGCCAGCAGCCCACAATCGGTCGGACAGGGGATAGAGACCCAGTACTTC. Amino acid sequence: CASSPQSVGQGIETQYF.

The genes are TRBV6-1 and TRBJ2-5; 8 bases are a match to TRBD1. The CDR3 has 14 amino acids. CDR1 is MNHNS and CDR2 is SASEGT in the germline V gene. With V trimmed by 6 bases and J by 5 bases, 8 bases remained unmatched. The CDR3 protein is CASRLAGGGETQYF. DNA for the CDR3: TGTGCCAGCAGGCTCGCAGGGGGCGGTGAGACCCAGTACTTC.

The chain has TRBV28 and TRBJ2-1, with 7 bases matching TRBD1. Germline CDR1 reads MDHEN; CDR2 reads SYDVKM. CDR3 length: 14 residues. With V trimmed by 9 bases and J by 7 bases, 12 bases remained unmatched. DNA of the CDR3: TGTGCCAGTAGAACCGGGACAGCTGGGAATGAGCAGTTCTTC. This codes for CASRTGTAGNEQFF.

The gene calls are TRBV6-6 and TRBJ2-7; D ambiguous. Germline values: CDR1 MNHNY, CDR2 SVGAGI (reference sequence). CDR3 length: 13 amino acids. Trimming shortened V by 2 bases and J by 1 base, and 6 bases separated the two germline ends. The CDR3 reads CASSYEESYEQYF. The DNA of the CDR3 is TGTGCCAGCAGTTACGAGGAGTCCTACGAGCAGTACTTC.

This chain joins TRBV6-5 and TRBJ1-5; unclear D gene. CDR3 length: 14 residues. V lost 6 bases and J lost 0, with 9 bases in between. Germline V CDR1 and CDR2: MNHEY, SVGAGI. The CDR3 DNA sequence: TGTGCCAGCAGAATAAATAATAGCAATCAGCCCCAGCATTTT. Its protein product is CASRINNSNQPQHF.

V gene TRBV11-2 combines with J gene TRBJ2-3; TRBD2 agrees at 10 bases. The germline CDR1 and CDR2 sequences are SGHAT and FQNNGV. The CDR3 is 16 amino acids. V lost 5 bases to trimming and J lost 0 bases; unmatched junction nucleotides: 5. The CDR3 DNA reads as TGTGCCAGCAGCGCCCGGACTAGCGGAAGCACAGATACGCAGTATTTT. Its protein is CASSARTSGSTDTQYF.

The J gene is TRBJ1-1, the V gene TRBV18, with TRBD1 identical over 7 bases. The CDR3 spans 14 residues. CDR1 is KGHSH and CDR2 is LQKENI in the germline V gene. V trimming: 5 bases; J trimming: 9 bases; junction bases outside the gene matches: 12. CDR3: CASSAGDSTRKAFF. The CDR3 DNA is TGTGCCAGCTCAGCTGGGGACAGTACGAGAAAAGCTTTCTTT.

V is TRBV7-9 and J is TRBJ1-1; tentatively, D is TRBD1 (5 bases). The ends were cut back, 3 bases at V and 6 bases at J, with 11 bases in the middle. This CDR3 is built from 13 residues. Germline lookup yields CDR1 SEHNR and CDR2 FQNEAQ (reference sequence). The CDR3 protein is CASSFRERAEAFF. CDR3 nucleotide sequence: TGTGCCAGCAGCTTCAGGGAAAGGGCTGAAGCTTTCTTT. The variable domain in full, completed from reference TRBV7-9 and TRBJ1-1, reads DTGVSQNPRHKITKRGQNVTFRCDPISEHNRLYWYRQTLGQGPEFLTYFQNEAQLEKSRLLSDRFSAERPKGSFSTLEIQRTEQGDSAMYLCASSFRERAEAFFGQGTRLTVV.

This clone was seen more than once but under ten times. The chain links TRBV7-9 to TRBJ2-7; the match to TRBD1 covers 12 bases. The V segment lost 5 bases and the J segment 6 bases; nucleotides outside the gene matches: 5. The germline V gene encodes CDR1 SEHNR and CDR2 FQNEAQ (reference sequence). The CDR3 loop spans 14 amino acids. DNA for the CDR3: TGTGCCAGCAGCCCCGGGACAGGGGGCCGCGAGCAGTACTTC. Its translation is CASSPGTGGREQYF.

This clone was seen once. The gene calls are TRBV7-9 and TRBJ2-2; D is perhaps TRBD1 (5 bases). The CDR3 is 14 residues long. V gave up 5 bases and J gave up 4 bases, with 11 bases separating them. Per germline, CDR1 SEHNR and CDR2 FQNEAQ (reference sequence). The CDR3: CASSIYRFTGELFF. The CDR3 DNA reads as TGTGCCAGCAGCATATACAGGTTCACCGGGGAGCTGTTTTTT. Complete variable domain (other parts from reference TRBV7-9 and TRBJ2-2): DTGVSQNPRHKITKRGQNVTFRCDPISEHNRLYWYRQTLGQGPEFLTYFQNEAQLEKSRLLSDRFSAERPKGSFSTLEIQRTEQGDSAMYLCASSIYRFTGELFFGEGSRLTVL.

The chain couples TRBV28 to TRBJ1-1; no definite D call. Trimming shortened V by 4 bases and J by 6 bases, and 9 bases separated the two germline ends. In germline, CDR1 is MDHEN, CDR2 SYDVKM. The CDR3 covers 12 residues. CDR3 region: CASSSQIPEAFF. The CDR3 DNA reads as TGTGCCAGCAGTTCACAGATACCTGAAGCTTTCTTT. Together with reference TRBV28 and TRBJ1-1, the CDR3 gives the full variable domain: DVKVTQSSRYLVKRTGEKVFLECVQDMDHENMFWYRQDPGLGLRLIYFSYDVKMKEKGDIPEGYSVSREKKERFSLILESASTNQTSMYLCASSSQIPEAFFGQGTRLTVV.

This chain connects TRBV9 to TRBJ2-7, with D tentatively TRBD1 (6 bases). V lost 5 bases to trimming and J lost 2 bases, with 11 bases between them. Looked up from germline, CDR1 is SGDLS and CDR2 is YYNGEE. This CDR3 contains 13 residues. The CDR3 is CASRGQNPYEQYF. The CDR3 bases are TGTGCCAGCAGAGGACAGAACCCCTACGAGCAGTACTTC.

This chain links TRBV4-1 with TRBJ2-7; tentatively, D is TRBD1 (5 bases). Trimming took off 4 bases at V and 4 bases at J, with 14 bases between the two ends. Germline V lookup: CDR1 MGHRA, CDR2 YSYEKL. CDR3 length: 14 amino acids. The CDR3 sequence: CASSPQWGSYEQYF. CDR3 DNA: TGCGCCAGCAGCCCCCAGTGGGGCAGTTACGAGCAGTACTTC.

The chain uses TRBV19 and TRBJ1-5; perhaps TRBD1 as D (5 bases). Germline V gene data show CDR1 as LNHDA and CDR2 as SQIVND (reference sequence). V lost 10 bases and J 2 bases, leaving 18 bases between the germline ends. This CDR3 spans 15 amino acids. CDR3 in DNA: TGTGCCACCGCAACGGGGGGGTTAGGCAATCAGCCCCAGCATTTT. Amino acids: CATATGGLGNQPQHF.

V and J are TRBV5-1 and TRBJ2-7, with TRBD1 matching 8 bases. The germline V gene has CDR1 SGHRS and CDR2 YFSETQ. The CDR3 is 15 amino acids. The V segment lost 4 bases and the J segment 4 bases; nucleotides outside the gene matches: 10. CDR3 residues: CASSTSGQVNYEQYF. CDR3 DNA: TGCGCCAGCAGCACCTCGGGACAGGTCAATTACGAGCAGTACTTC. The full variable domain, in which reference TRBV5-1 and TRBJ2-7 provide the parts outside the CDR3, is KAGVTQTPRYLIKTRGQQVTLSCSPISGHRSVSWYQQTPGQGLQFLFEYFSETQRNKGNFPGRFSGRQFSNSRSEMNVSTLELGDSALYLCASSTSGQVNYEQYFGPGTRLTVT.

V and J are TRBV11-2 and TRBJ2-1, with TRBD1 matching over 9 bases. The CDR3 length is 15 residues. Trimming cost V 2 bases and J 5 bases; bases outside gene matches: 4. The germline V gene encodes CDR1 SGHAT and CDR2 FQNNGV. Here the CDR3 DNA reads TGTGCCAGCAGCTTACGGGACAGGGTAAACAATGAGCAGTTCTTC. Translating gives CASSLRDRVNNEQFF.

The chain employs TRBV30 and TRBJ2-1, with TRBD2 matching 8 bases. The germline gives CDR1 GTSNPN, CDR2 SVGIG (reference sequence). V shed 0 bases, J shed 6 bases, and the junction held 4 bases outside the gene matches. The CDR3 has 14 residues. In DNA form, the CDR3 reads TGTGCCTGGAGTGTAGGCGGGGGGTTCAATGAGCAGTTCTTC. Protein: CAWSVGGGFNEQFF.

The chain carries TRBV9 and TRBJ2-7; 7 bases are shared with TRBD1. The germline gives CDR1 SGDLS, CDR2 YYNGEE. Trimming removed 0 bases from V and 3 bases from J; junction bases left unmatched: 6. CDR3 length: 15 amino acids. The CDR3 DNA is TGTGCCAGCAGCGTAGAACCGGGACAGAACTACGAGCAGTACTTC. Protein: CASSVEPGQNYEQYF.

The chain is built from TRBV28 and TRBJ2-3; maybe TRBD2 (5 bases). Trimming left V 3 bases short and J 1 base short, with 11 bases between. The CDR3 is 15 amino acids. CDR1 and CDR2 from the germline V gene are MDHEN and SYDVKM. CDR3 nucleotides: TGTGCCAGCAGTTTCCGGGGATATGGCACAGATACGCAGTATTTT. This encodes CASSFRGYGTDTQYF.

The V gene is TRBV5-1, the J gene TRBJ2-1, with 7 bases identical to TRBD2. V was clipped by 4 bases and J by 1 base; unmatched bases: 2. Germline CDR1 reads SGHRS; CDR2 reads YFSETQ. The CDR3 totals 14 residues. This CDR3 is CASSGGGSYNEQFF. The CDR3 nucleotides are TGCGCCAGCAGCGGCGGGGGATCCTACAATGAGCAGTTCTTC.

This clone occurred a few times. The chain has TRBV14 and TRBJ1-3; unclear D gene. CDR1 is SGHDN and CDR2 is FVKESK in the germline V gene. This CDR3 comprises 12 residues. Between the trimmed V and J ends, which lost 6 bases and 0 bases, there was a span of 3 bases. The CDR3 nucleotides read TGTGCCAGCAGTTACTCTGGAAACACCATATATTTT. This codes for CASSYSGNTIYF.

This clone showed up just a few times. The chain carries TRBV6-6 and TRBJ2-7; 7 bases line up with TRBD2. The V segment lost 6 bases and the J segment 7 bases; nucleotides outside the gene matches: 9. CDR1 and CDR2 (germline): MNHNY, SVGAGI (reference sequence). The CDR3 sequence is 13 residues long. CDR3 sequence: CASSLRRGGEQYF. CDR3 DNA sequence: TGTGCCAGCAGCCTACGTCGGGGAGGGGAGCAGTACTTC.

This chain connects TRBV9 to TRBJ2-7; TRBD1 is a possible D gene (7 bases). In germline, CDR1 is SGDLS, CDR2 YYNGEE. This CDR3 is 15 amino acids long. The V gene lost 4 bases and the J gene lost 9 bases, with 23 bases spanning the gap. CDR3 nucleotides: TGTGCCAGCAGCCCCCAGGACAGGCCTTCCGGGGGGCAGTACTTC. Protein product: CASSPQDRPSGGQYF.

The chain carries TRBV6-5 and TRBJ2-2; 9 bases are a match to TRBD2. The CDR3 spans 15 residues. Per germline, CDR1 MNHEY and CDR2 SVGAGI. The V and J ends lost 6 bases and 7 bases, in that order; junction bases with no gene match: 9. CDR3 amino acids: CASRSSGARGGELFF. Here the CDR3 DNA reads TGTGCCAGCAGGTCTAGCGGGGCACGGGGCGGGGAGCTGTTTTTT.

The rearrangement joins TRBV7-6 to TRBJ2-2; 11 positions agree with TRBD1. Germline trimming cut 5 bases from V and 5 bases from J; bases unmatched to any gene: 4. The CDR3 is 15 residues long. The germline V gene has CDR1 SGHVS and CDR2 FNYEAQ. The CDR3 nucleotides read TGTGCCAGCAGCCCGTGGGACAGGGGGACCGGGGAGCTGTTTTTT. Translated, it gives CASSPWDRGTGELFF.

The CDR3 coding sequence is TGCGCCAGCAACGGGGGGGGGCGCACAGATACGCAGTATTTT. It encodes CASNGGGRTDTQYF. The rearrangement links TRBV5-1 to TRBJ2-3; 8 bases match TRBD2. This CDR3 spans 14 amino acids. Trimming took 6 bases from V and 1 from J; bases not matched to a gene: 4. The germline V gene has CDR1 SGHRS and CDR2 YFSETQ.

In its sample, this clone was seen a few times. The rearrangement links TRBV9 to TRBJ1-2, with D possibly being TRBD1 (6 bases). Germline-derived CDR1 and CDR2 are SGDLS and YYNGEE. The CDR3 contains 16 residues. V was shortened by 6 bases and J by 0 bases, with 18 bases between the two germline ends. The CDR3 DNA reads TGTGCCAGCACCCGGACAGCCTCAGCAGCTAACTATGGCTACACCTTC. Encoded protein: CASTRTASAANYGYTF.